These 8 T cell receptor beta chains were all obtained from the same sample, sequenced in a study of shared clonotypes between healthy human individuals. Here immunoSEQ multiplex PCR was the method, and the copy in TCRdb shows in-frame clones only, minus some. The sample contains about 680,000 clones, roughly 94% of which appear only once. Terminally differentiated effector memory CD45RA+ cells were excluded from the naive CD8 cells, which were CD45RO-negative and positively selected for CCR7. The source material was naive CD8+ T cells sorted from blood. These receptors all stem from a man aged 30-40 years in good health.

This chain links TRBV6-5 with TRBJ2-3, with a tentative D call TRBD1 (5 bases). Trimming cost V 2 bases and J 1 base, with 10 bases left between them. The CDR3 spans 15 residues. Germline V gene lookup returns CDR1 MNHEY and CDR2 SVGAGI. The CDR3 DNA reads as TGTGCCAGCAGTTACGCAACAGGCGGCACAGATACGCAGTATTTT. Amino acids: CASSYATGGTDTQYF.

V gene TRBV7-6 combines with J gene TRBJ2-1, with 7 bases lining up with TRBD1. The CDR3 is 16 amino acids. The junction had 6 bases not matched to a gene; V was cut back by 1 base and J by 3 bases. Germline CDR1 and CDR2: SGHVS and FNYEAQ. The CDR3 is CASSLETAGGYNEQFF. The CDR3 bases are TGTGCCAGCAGCTTAGAGACCGCAGGGGGCTACAATGAGCAGTTCTTC.

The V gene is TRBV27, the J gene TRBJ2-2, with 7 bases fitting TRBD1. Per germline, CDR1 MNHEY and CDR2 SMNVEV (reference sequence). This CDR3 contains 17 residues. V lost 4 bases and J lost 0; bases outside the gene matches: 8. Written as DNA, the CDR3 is TGTGCCAGCAGTTCGCAGGGGGTGCTCGCGAACACCGGGGAGCTGTTTTTT. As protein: CASSSQGVLANTGELFF.

CDR3 residues: CASWLGGSYQPQHF. CDR3 nucleotides: TGTGCCAGCTGGCTAGGGGGTTCTTATCAGCCCCAGCATTTT. The genes are TRBV28 and TRBJ1-5; tentative D call: TRBD1 (6 bases). CDR1 and CDR2 (germline): MDHEN, SYDVKM. This CDR3 region has 14 residues. The V end lost 8 bases, the J end lost 5 bases, and 16 bases lay between the germline ends. Supplemented by reference TRBV28 and TRBJ1-5, the full variable domain reads DVKVTQSSRYLVKRTGEKVFLECVQDMDHENMFWYRQDPGLGLRLIYFSYDVKMKEKGDIPEGYSVSREKKERFSLILESASTNQTSMYLCASWLGGSYQPQHFGDGTRLSIL.

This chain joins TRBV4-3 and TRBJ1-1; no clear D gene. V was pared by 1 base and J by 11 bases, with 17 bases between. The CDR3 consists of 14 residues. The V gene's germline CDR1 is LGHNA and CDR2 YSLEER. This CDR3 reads CASSQGAGDPGAFF. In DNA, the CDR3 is TGCGCCAGCAGCCAAGGCGCCGGGGATCCCGGGGCTTTCTTT.

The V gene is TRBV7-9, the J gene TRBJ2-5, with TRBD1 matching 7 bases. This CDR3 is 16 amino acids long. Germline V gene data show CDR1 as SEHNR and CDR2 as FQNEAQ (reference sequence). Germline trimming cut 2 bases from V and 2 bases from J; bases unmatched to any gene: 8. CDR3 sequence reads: CASSLFPDREQETQYF. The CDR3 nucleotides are TGTGCCAGCAGCTTATTCCCAGACAGGGAACAAGAGACCCAGTACTTC.

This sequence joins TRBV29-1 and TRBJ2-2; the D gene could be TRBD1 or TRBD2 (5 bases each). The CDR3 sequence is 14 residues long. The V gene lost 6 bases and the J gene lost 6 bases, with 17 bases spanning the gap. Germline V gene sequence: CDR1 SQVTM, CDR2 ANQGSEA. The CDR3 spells CSVPNLGVAGELFF. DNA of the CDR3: TGCAGCGTCCCAAATCTGGGGGTAGCCGGGGAGCTGTTTTTT.

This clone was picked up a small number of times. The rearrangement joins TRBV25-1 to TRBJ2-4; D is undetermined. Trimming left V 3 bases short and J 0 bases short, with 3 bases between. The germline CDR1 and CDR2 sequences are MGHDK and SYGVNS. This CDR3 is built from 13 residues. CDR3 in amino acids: CASSDRAKNIQYF. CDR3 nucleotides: TGTGCCAGCAGTGATCGAGCCAAAAACATTCAGTACTTC.